This T cell receptor (beta chain) was recovered during a study of blood T cell repertoires in COVID-19. Authors' data handling: Nucleated cell number was recorded as an estimate derived from reference gene primer amplification. Clones were sequenced by immunoSEQ multiplex PCR, and TCRdb holds only the in-frame ones, with some missing. V, J and clone size are those of that table, while D and trimming were read from the DNA. The sample shows 450,000 to 600,000 clones, around 90% of them seen only once. In the case of this clone: With a much larger clone just one base away, this may be a read error. This sample includes further DNA sequences coding for the same CDR3.

The germline V gene encodes CDR1 SGHTS and CDR2 YDEGEE. This CDR3 comprises 13 residues. The germline V and J ends were trimmed by 2 bases and 1 base, with 6 bases remaining between them. Participants reported their clinical history, and cohort assignment relied on those reports. All recovered Cohort 3 donors got two negative PCRs, got clearance, or saw symptom resolution. The clonotype was recovered from a woman between 18 and 29 years old who had recovered from COVID-19. The specimen was PBMCs or T cells enriched from blood (not recorded which). This chain connects TRBV5-8 to TRBJ1-1; D not certain. The CDR3 spells CASSLDRNTEAFF. The CDR3 region has the DNA TGTGCCAGCAGCTTAGATAGGAACACTGAAGCTTTCTTT.